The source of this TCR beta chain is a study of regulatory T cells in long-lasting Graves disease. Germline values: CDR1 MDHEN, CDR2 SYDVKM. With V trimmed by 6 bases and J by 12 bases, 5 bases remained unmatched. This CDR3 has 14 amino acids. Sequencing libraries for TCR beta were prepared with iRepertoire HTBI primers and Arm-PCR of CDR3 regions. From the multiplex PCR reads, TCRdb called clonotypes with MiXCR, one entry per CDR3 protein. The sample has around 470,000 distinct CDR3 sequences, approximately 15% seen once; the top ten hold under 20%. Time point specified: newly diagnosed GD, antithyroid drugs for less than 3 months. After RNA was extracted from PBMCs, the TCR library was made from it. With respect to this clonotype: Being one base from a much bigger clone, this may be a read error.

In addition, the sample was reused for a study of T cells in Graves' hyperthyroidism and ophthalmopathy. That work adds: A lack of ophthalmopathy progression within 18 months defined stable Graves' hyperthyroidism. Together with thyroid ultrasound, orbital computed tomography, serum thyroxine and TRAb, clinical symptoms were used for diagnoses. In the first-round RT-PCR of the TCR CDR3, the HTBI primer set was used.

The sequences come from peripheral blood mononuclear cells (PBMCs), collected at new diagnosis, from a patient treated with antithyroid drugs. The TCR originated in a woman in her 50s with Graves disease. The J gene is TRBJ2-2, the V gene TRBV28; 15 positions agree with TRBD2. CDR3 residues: CASRFGLAGGKLFF. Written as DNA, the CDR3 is TGTGCCAGCAGGTTCGGACTAGCGGGAGGGAAGCTGTTTTTT.